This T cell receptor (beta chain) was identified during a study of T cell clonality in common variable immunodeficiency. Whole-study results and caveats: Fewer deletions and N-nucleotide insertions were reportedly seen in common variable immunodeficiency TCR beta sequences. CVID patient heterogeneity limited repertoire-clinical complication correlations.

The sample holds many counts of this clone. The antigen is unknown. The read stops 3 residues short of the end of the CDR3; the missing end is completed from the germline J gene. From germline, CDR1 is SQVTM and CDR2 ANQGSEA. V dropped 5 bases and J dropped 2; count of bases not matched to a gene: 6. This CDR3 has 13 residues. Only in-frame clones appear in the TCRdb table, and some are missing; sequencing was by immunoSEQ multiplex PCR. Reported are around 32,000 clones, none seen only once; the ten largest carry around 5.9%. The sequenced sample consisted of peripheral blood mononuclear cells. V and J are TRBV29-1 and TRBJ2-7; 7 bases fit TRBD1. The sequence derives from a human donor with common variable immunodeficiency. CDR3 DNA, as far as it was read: TGCAGCGTTTACACCGGGACAGCCTACGAG. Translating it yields CSVYTGTAYE. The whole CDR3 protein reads CSVYTGTAYEQYF.